The subject of this entry is one TCR beta chain. The CDR3 loop spans 16 amino acids. The V and J ends lost 0 bases and 2 bases respectively, with 10 bases between them. Looked up from germline, CDR1 is SGHTA and CDR2 is FQGNSA. This sample was taken from a study of cytomegalovirus exposure and HLA in healthy donors. Study-level information: Of all 370 or so donors who were genotyped, 75% to 90% belonged to the Caucasian-associated ancestry cluster.

The PCR had 60 Vbeta and 13 Jbeta primers. Method: immunoSEQ multiplex PCR; TCRdb's copy keeps in-frame clones and lacks some. The top ten clones hold approximately 9.9% of a sample with tens of thousands of clones, around 80% of them seen once. The chain combines TRBV7-2 with TRBJ2-2; a possible D gene is TRBD1 (6 bases). Sequencing was performed on PBMCs. This receptor was taken from a middle-aged man in good health and CMV-seronegative. The CDR3 reads CASSLANRANTGELFF. CDR3 sequence (DNA): TGTGCCAGCAGCTTAGCCAACAGGGCTAACACCGGGGAGCTGTTTTTT.